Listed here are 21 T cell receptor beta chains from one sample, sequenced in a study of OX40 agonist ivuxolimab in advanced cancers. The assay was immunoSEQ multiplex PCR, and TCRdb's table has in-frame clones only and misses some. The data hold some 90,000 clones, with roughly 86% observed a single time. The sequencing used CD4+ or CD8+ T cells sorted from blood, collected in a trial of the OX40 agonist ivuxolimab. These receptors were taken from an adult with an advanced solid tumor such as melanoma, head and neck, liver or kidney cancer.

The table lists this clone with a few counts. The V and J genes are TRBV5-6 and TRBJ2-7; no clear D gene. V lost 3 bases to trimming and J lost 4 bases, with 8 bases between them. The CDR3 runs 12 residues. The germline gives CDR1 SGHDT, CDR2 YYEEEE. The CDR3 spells CASSSSGYEQYF. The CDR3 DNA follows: TGTGCCAGCAGCTCCTCCGGGTACGAGCAGTACTTC.

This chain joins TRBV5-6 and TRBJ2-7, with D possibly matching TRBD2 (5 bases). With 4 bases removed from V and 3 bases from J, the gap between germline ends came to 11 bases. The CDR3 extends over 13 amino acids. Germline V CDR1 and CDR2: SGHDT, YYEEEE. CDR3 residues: CASSRTGSYEQYF. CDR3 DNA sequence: TGTGCCAGCAGCCGGACTGGGAGCTACGAGCAGTACTTC. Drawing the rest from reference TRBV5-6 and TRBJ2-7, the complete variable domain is DAGVTQSPTHLIKTRGQQVTLRCSPKSGHDTVSWYQQALGQGPQFIFQYYEEEERQRGNFPDRFSGHQFPNYSSELNVNALLLGDSALYLCASSRTGSYEQYFGPGTRLTVT.

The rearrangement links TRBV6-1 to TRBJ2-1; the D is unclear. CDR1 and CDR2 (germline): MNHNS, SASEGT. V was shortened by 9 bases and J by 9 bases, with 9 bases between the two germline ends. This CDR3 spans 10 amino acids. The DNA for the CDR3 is TGTGCCAGGAAGCGCGCTGAGCAGTTCTTC. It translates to CARKRAEQFF.

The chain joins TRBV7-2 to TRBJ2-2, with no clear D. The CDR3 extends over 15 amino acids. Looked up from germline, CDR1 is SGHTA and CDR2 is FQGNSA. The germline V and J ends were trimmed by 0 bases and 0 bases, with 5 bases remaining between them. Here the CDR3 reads CASSLAAANTGELFF. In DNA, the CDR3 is TGTGCCAGCAGCTTAGCCGCCGCGAACACCGGGGAGCTGTTTTTT.

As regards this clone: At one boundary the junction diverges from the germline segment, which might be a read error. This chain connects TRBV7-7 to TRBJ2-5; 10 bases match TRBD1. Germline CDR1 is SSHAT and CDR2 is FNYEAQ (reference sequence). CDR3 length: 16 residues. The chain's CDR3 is CASSLDSGQGSETQYF. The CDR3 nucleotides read TGTGCTAGCAGCTTAGATTCGGGACAGGGGTCTGAGACCCAGTACTTC.

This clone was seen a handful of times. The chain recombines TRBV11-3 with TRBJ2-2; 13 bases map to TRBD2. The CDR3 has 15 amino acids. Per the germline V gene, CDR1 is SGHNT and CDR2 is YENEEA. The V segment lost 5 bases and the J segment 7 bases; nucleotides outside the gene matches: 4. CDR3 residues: CASSAGLAGYGELFF. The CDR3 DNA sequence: TGTGCCAGCAGCGCGGGACTAGCGGGATACGGGGAGCTGTTTTTT.

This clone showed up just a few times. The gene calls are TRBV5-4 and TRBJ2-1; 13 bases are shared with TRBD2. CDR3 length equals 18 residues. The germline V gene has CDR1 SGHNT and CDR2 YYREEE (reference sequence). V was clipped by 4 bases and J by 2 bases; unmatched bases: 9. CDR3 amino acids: CASSAEPLAGGTYNEQFF. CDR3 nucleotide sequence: TGTGCCAGCAGCGCCGAACCACTAGCGGGGGGGACCTACAATGAGCAGTTCTTC. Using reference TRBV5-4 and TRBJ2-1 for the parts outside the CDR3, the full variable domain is ETGVTQSPTHLIKTRGQQVTLRCSSQSGHNTVSWYQQALGQGPQFIFQYYREEENGRGNFPPRFSGLQFPNYSSELNVNALELDDSALYLCASSAEPLAGGTYNEQFFGPGTRLTVL.

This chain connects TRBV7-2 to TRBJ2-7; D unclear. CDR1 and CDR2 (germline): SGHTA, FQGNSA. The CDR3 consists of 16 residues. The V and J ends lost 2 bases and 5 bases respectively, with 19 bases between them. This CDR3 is CASSLLAAGSVDEQYF. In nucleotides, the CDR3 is TGTGCCAGCAGCTTACTTGCCGCAGGCTCAGTCGACGAGCAGTACTTC.

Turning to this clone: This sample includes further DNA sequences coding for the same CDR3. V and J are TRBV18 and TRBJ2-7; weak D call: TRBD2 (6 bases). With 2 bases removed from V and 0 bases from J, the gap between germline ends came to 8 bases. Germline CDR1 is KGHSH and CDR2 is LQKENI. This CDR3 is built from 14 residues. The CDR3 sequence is CASSPGTGSYEQYV. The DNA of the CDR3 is TGTGCCAGCTCACCAGGGACTGGCTCCTACGAGCAGTACGTC.

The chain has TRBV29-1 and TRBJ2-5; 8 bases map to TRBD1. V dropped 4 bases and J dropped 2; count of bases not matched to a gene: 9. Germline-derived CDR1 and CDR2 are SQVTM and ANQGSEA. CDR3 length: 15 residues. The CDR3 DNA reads TGCAGCGTTGTCGGTAACAGGGGGTTGCAAGAGACCCAGTACTTC. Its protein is CSVVGNRGLQETQYF.

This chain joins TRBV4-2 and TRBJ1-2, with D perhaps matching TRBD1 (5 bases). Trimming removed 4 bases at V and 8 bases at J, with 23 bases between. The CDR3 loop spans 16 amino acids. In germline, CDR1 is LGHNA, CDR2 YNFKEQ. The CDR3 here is CASSRYSRDPADGYTF. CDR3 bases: TGTGCCAGCAGCCGCTACTCCCGGGACCCCGCGGACGGCTACACCTTC.

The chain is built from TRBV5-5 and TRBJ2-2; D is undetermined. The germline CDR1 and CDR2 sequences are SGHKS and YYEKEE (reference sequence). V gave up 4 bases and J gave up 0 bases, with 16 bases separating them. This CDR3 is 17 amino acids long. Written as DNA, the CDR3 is TGTGCCAGCAGCCAAGGGTCCACTCAATCGAACACCGGGGAGCTGTTTTTT. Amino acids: CASSQGSTQSNTGELFF.

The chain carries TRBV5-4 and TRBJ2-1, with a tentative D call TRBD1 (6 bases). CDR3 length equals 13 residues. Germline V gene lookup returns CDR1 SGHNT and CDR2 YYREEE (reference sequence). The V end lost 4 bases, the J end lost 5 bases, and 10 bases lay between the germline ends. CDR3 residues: CASSPTGNNEQFF. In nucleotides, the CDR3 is TGTGCCAGCAGCCCAACAGGGAACAATGAGCAGTTCTTC.

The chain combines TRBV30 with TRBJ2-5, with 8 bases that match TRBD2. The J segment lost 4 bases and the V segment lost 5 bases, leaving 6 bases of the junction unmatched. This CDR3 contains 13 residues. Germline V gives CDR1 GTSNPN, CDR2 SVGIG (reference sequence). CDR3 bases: TGTGCCTGGTCCAGCGGGAGAGGAGAGACCCAGTACTTC. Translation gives CAWSSGRGETQYF.

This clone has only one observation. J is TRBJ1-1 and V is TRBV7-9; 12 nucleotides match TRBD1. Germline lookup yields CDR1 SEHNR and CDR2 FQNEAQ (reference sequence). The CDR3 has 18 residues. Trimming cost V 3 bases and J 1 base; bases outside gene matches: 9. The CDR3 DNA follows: TGTGCCAGCAGCTTTAGCGGGACAGGGGGCGTCTGGAACACTGAAGCTTTCTTT. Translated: CASSFSGTGGVWNTEAFF. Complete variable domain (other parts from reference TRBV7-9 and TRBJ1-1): DTGVSQNPRHKITKRGQNVTFRCDPISEHNRLYWYRQTLGQGPEFLTYFQNEAQLEKSRLLSDRFSAERPKGSFSTLEIQRTEQGDSAMYLCASSFSGTGGVWNTEAFFGQGTRLTVV.

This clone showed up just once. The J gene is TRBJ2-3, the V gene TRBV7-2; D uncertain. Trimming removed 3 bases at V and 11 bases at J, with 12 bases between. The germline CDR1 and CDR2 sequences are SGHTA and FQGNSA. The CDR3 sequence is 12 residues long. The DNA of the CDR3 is TGTGCCAGCAGCTTCGGGCAGAAAGGGCAGTATTTT. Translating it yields CASSFGQKGQYF.

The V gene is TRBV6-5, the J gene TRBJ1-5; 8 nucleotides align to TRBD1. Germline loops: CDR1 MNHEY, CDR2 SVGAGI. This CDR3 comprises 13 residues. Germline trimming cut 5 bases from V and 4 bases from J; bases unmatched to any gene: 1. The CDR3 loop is CASSRQGNQPQHF. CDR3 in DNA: TGTGCCAGCAGTAGACAGGGGAATCAGCCCCAGCATTTT.

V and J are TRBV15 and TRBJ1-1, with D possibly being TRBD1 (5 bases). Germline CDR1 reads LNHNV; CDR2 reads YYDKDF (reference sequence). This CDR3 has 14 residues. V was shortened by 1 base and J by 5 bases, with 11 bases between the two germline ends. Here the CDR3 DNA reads TGTGCCACCAGCAGAGTGCAGGGAAGGACTGAAGCTTTCTTT. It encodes CATSRVQGRTEAFF. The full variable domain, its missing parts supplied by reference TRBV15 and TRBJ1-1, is DAMVIQNPRYQVTQFGKPVTLSCSQTLNHNVMYWYQQKSSQAPKLLFHYYDKDFNNEADTPDNFQSRRPNTSFCFLDIRSPGLGDTAMYLCATSRVQGRTEAFFGQGTRLTVV.

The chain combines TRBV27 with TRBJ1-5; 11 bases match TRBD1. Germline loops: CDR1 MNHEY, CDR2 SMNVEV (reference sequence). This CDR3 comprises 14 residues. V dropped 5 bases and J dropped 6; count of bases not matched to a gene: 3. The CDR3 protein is CASSRTGGLQPQHF. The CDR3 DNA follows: TGTGCCAGCAGTCGGACAGGGGGCCTTCAGCCCCAGCATTTT.

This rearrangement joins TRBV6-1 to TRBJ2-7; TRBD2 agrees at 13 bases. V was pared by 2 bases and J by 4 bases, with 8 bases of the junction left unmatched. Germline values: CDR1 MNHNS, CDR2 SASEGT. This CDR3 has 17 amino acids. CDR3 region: CASSEPSLAGGGYEQYF. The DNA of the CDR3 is TGTGCCAGCAGTGAACCTTCACTAGCGGGAGGGGGATACGAGCAGTACTTC.

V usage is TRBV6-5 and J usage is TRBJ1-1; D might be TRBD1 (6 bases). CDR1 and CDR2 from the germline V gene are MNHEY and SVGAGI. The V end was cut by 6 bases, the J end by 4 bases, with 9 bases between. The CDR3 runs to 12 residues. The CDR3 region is CASRDRITEAFF. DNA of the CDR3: TGTGCCAGCAGGGACAGAATCACTGAAGCTTTCTTT.